This TCR beta chain was sequenced in a study of CD8 T cells in ankylosing spondylitis. Study-level results: It was reported that disease-linked clones were significantly enriched in matched ankylosing spondylitis synovial fluid. Disease-linked clones had a CD8+ phenotype and relatively low frequency in peripheral blood. What appeared characteristic of ankylosing spondylitis blood was a TCR beta motif of 7 or 8 highly homologous variants.

The CDR3 length is 16 residues. Germline lookup yields CDR1 SGHRS and CDR2 YFSETQ. Trimming took 4 bases from V and 2 from J, leaving 19 bases between them. Turning to this clonotype: Antigen specificity is unknown.

Making use of molecular barcodes, quantitative 5'-RACE generated TCR beta libraries. TCRdb itself ran the 5' RACE reads through MiXCR, one entry per CDR3 protein. The table includes 470,000 or so distinct CDR3 sequences, approximately 26% detected once. Material for sequencing was blood, either unsorted or a sorted T cell fraction (not recorded which). This TCR came from a male donor with ankylosing spondylitis. This chain uses TRBV5-1 with TRBJ2-7; D may be TRBD1 (6 bases). CDR3 loop: CASSAMQGSVAYEQYF. The CDR3 nucleotides read TGCGCCAGCAGCGCGATGCAGGGGAGCGTGGCCTACGAGCAGTACTTC.